A selection of T cell receptor beta chains follows, all from one sample in a study of blood T cell repertoires in COVID-19. The data were produced by immunoSEQ multiplex PCR, yet TCRdb's version contains in-frame clones alone and is incomplete. The table has 330,000 or so clones, roughly nine tenths seen once. The source material was peripheral blood. All receptors derive from a woman aged 55-70 years with COVID-19, enrolled during active disease. The CDR3 runs from the conserved cysteine through the conserved F or W. The D gene is left open where the match is weak. Rows may omit the clone size; those that give it use once, few, many or a size class.

J | D | size | V | CDR3 | DNA
TRBJ1-2 | . | . | TRBV18 | CASSPGQGNYGYTF | TGTGCCAGCTCACCCGGCCAGGGGAACTATGGCTACACCTTC
TRBJ2-7 | . | . | TRBV7-2 | CASSQTPSYEQYF | TGTGCCAGCAGCCAGACACCCTCCTACGAGCAGTACTTC
TRBJ2-1 | TRBD2 | . | TRBV19 | CASSISGGRYNEQFF | TGTGCCAGTAGCATTAGCGGGGGGCGGTACAATGAGCAGTTCTTC
TRBJ2-7 | TRBD1 | . | TRBV6-5 | CASRITSGQGYEQYF | TGTGCCAGCAGAATAACCTCGGGACAGGGCTACGAGCAGTACTTC
TRBJ2-3 | . | . | TRBV19 | CASSPFNTETDTQYF | TGTGCCAGTAGTCCCTTTAACACAGAGACAGATACGCAGTATTTT
TRBJ2-1 | . | . | TRBV9 | CASSLYNEQFF | TGTGCCAGCAGCTTATACAATGAGCAGTTCTTC
TRBJ2-1 | TRBD2 | . | TRBV7-2 | CASSPTGGGAGNEQFF | TGTGCCAGCAGCCCTACAGGCGGGGGAGCGGGCAATGAGCAGTTCTTC
TRBJ1-5 | TRBD1 | . | TRBV2 | CASSTQGANQPQHF | TGTGCCAGCAGTACCCAGGGGGCCAATCAGCCCCAGCATTTT
TRBJ2-3 | TRBD2 | . | TRBV6-5 | CASSSGDTDTQYF | TGTGCCAGCAGTAGCGGGGACACAGATACGCAGTATTTT
TRBJ2-7 | . | . | TRBV19 | CASSMGSSYEQYF | TGTGCCAGTAGTATGGGCAGCTCCTACGAGCAGTACTTC
TRBJ1-3 | . | . | TRBV6-1 | CASSVNFPRSGNTIYF | TGTGCCAGCAGTGTTAACTTTCCGCGCTCTGGAAACACCATATATTTT
TRBJ1-3 | . | . | TRBV12-3/TRBV12-4 | CASSFSGNTIYF | TGTGCCAGCAGTTTTAGTGGAAACACCATATATTTT
TRBJ2-7 | TRBD2 | . | TRBV27 | CARKGLADPYEQYF | TGTGCCAGGAAGGGACTAGCGGACCCCTACGAGCAGTACTTC
TRBJ2-7 | . | . | TRBV5-4 | CASSLLPYEQYF | TGTGCCAGCAGCTTGCTTCCCTACGAGCAGTACTTC
TRBJ1-2 | TRBD1 | . | TRBV30 | CAWSAGTGWWYGYTF | TGTGCCTGGAGTGCTGGGACAGGGTGGTGGTATGGCTACACCTTC
TRBJ1-4 | . | . | TRBV5-1 | CASSLVSGNEKLFF | TGCGCCAGCAGCTTGGTCTCAGGCAATGAAAAACTGTTTTTT
TRBJ2-7 | TRBD1 | . | TRBV3-1/TRBV3-2 | CASSRGSDRGGHEQYF | TGTGCCAGCAGCCGCGGATCGGACAGGGGAGGCCACGAGCAGTACTTC
TRBJ1-2 | TRBD1 | . | TRBV9 | CASSVTGQGDGYTF | TGTGCCAGCAGCGTAACAGGACAGGGAGATGGCTACACCTTC
TRBJ2-1 | TRBD1 | . | TRBV28 | CASSSSGTGGNEQFF | TGTGCCAGCAGTTCATCCGGGACAGGGGGGAATGAGCAGTTCTTC
TRBJ2-1 | TRBD1 | . | TRBV10-3 | CAISRDSHTYNEQFF | TGTGCCATCAGCAGGGACAGCCATACCTACAATGAGCAGTTCTTC
TRBJ1-2 | . | few | TRBV12-3/TRBV12-4 | CASSRLNRAGYTF | TGTGCCAGCAGCCGCTTAAACAGGGCTGGCTACACCTTC
TRBJ2-2 | . | few | TRBV3-1/TRBV3-2 | CASSYSGTYNTGELFF | TGTGCCAGCAGCTATTCCGGGACTTATAACACCGGGGAGCTGTTTTTT
TRBJ1-3 | . | . | TRBV6-6 | CASIPLGRNTIYF | TGTGCCAGCATCCCCTTGGGGAGGAACACCATATATTTT
TRBJ1-2 | . | once | TRBV27 | CASSLSASFRGYGYTF | TGTGCCAGCAGTTTATCAGCGAGTTTCAGGGGATATGGCTACACCTTC
TRBJ2-5 | . | . | TRBV11-3 | CASSLGPRETQYF | TGTGCCAGCAGCTTAGGTCCTCGGGAGACCCAGTACTTC
TRBJ1-6 | . | . | TRBV28 | CASSSRFRGYNSPLHF | TGTGCCAGCAGTTCCAGATTCCGCGGATATAATTCACCCCTCCACTTT
TRBJ2-2 | . | . | TRBV11-2 | CASSRVGAGELFF | TGTGCCAGCAGTAGAGTCGGGGCCGGGGAGCTGTTTTTT
TRBJ2-7 | . | . | TRBV19 | CASGVGVSYEQYF | TGTGCCAGTGGAGTAGGGGTCTCCTACGAGCAGTACTTC
TRBJ1-2 | TRBD1 | few | TRBV28 | CASRTTGESGGYTF | TGTGCCAGCAGGACTACAGGGGAATCAGGTGGCTACACCTTC
TRBJ1-2 | . | . | TRBV5-4 | CASSSGGVGFKSWGYTF | TGTGCCAGCAGCTCCGGGGGTGTCGGCTTCAAATCTTGGGGCTACACCTTC
TRBJ1-1 | . | . | TRBV5-1 | CASSLAEGWTEAFF | TGCGCCAGCAGCTTGGCCGAGGGCTGGACTGAAGCTTTCTTT
TRBJ1-2 | . | . | TRBV18 | CASSPKEAGYGYTF | TGTGCCAGCTCACCCAAGGAGGCGGGTTATGGCTACACCTTC
TRBJ1-1 | . | . | TRBV3-1/TRBV3-2 | CASSPTLNTEAFF | TGTGCCAGCAGCCCAACACTGAACACTGAAGCTTTCTTT
TRBJ1-1 | TRBD1 | . | TRBV2 | CASRYRGFNTEAFF | TGTGCCAGCAGGTACAGGGGGTTTAACACTGAAGCTTTCTTT
TRBJ1-4 | . | few | TRBV6-6 | CATVQTEEKLFF | TGTGCCACCGTACAGACAGAGGAAAAACTGTTTTTT
TRBJ2-7 | . | . | TRBV11-2 | CASSLVDGGYEQYF | TGTGCCAGCAGCTTAGTAGACGGGGGCTACGAGCAGTACTTC
TRBJ1-6 | TRBD1 | . | TRBV9 | CASSARDSLRYNSPLHF | TGTGCCAGCAGCGCGAGGGACAGCCTTAGATATAATTCACCCCTCCACTTT
TRBJ1-2 | TRBD1 | . | TRBV4-1 | CASSQTGTGGNYGYTF | TGCGCCAGCAGCCAAACCGGGACAGGGGGCAACTATGGCTACACCTTC
TRBJ1-1 | . | . | TRBV18 | CASSLNTEAFF | TGTGCCAGCTCCTTGAACACTGAAGCTTTCTTT
TRBJ1-1 | TRBD1 | . | TRBV6-6 | CASFNRGENTEAFF | TGTGCCAGCTTTAACAGGGGAGAGAACACTGAAGCTTTCTTT
TRBJ1-1 | . | . | TRBV9 | CASSVEGGTTEAFF | TGTGCCAGCAGCGTAGAAGGAGGGACCACTGAAGCTTTCTTT
TRBJ1-2 | . | . | TRBV3-1/TRBV3-2 | CASSQLGGNYGYTF | TGTGCCAGCAGCCAACTCGGCGGTAACTATGGCTACACCTTC
TRBJ1-1 | . | . | TRBV6-4 | CASSDLTGENTEAFF | TGTGCCAGCAGTGACTTGACAGGAGAGAACACTGAAGCTTTCTTT
TRBJ1-2 | TRBD1 | . | TRBV11-2 | CASSQGEILPGYTF | TGTGCCAGCAGTCAGGGGGAAATCCTGCCGGGCTACACCTTC
TRBJ1-3 | TRBD1 | . | TRBV7-2 | CASSSPGTGVSYSGNTIYF | TGTGCCAGCAGCTCACCCGGGACAGGGGTTTCCTACTCTGGAAACACCATATATTTT
TRBJ1-2 | . | . | TRBV6-5 | CASSFTGSYGYTF | TGTGCCAGCAGTTTTACCGGGAGTTATGGCTACACCTTC
TRBJ1-1 | TRBD1 | . | TRBV6-5 | CASSYSSGGNTEAFF | TGTGCCAGCAGTTACTCTTCAGGGGGGAACACTGAAGCTTTCTTT
TRBJ1-3 | . | . | TRBV28 | CASCEWGTGRANTIYF | TGTGCCAGCTGTGAGTGGGGGACCGGGAGGGCCAACACCATATATTTT
TRBJ2-2 | TRBD1 | . | TRBV14 | CASSLIRGTGELFF | TGTGCCAGCAGCCTCATCAGGGGGACCGGGGAGCTGTTTTTT
TRBJ2-5 | . | . | TRBV15 | CATSRALEGAQYF | TGTGCCACCAGCAGAGCTTTGGAAGGGGCCCAGTACTTC